Detailed here is one TCR beta chain. The data derive from a study of blood T cell repertoires in COVID-19. At the level of the study: The analysed material was cDNA or gDNA that came from T cells, B-cell-depleted T cells, or PBMCs.

In the authors' workflow: Quantification of nucleated cells was approximated via reference gene primer amplification. Clones were sequenced by immunoSEQ multiplex PCR, and TCRdb holds only the in-frame ones, with some missing. Clonal size and the V and J genes are those of that table, whereas D and trimming came from the DNA. The sample has around 200,000 clones; approximately 83% are singletons. This CDR3 contains 15 residues. V was trimmed by 4 bases and J by 8 bases, leaving 17 bases between them. From germline, CDR1 is SGHTA and CDR2 FQGNSA. The chain recombines TRBV7-2 with TRBJ1-4; possibly TRBD1 for D (6 bases). Sequencing was done on a sample of peripheral blood. This clonotype originated in a man in his fifties or sixties with acute or convalescent COVID-19. In DNA form, the CDR3 reads TGTGCCAGCAGCTCCCGGACAGCCATGGGGGAAAAACTGTTTTTT. Its translation: CASSSRTAMGEKLFF.